A selection of T cell receptor beta chains follows, all from one sample in a study of regulatory T cells in long-lasting Graves disease. TCRdb passed the multiplex PCR reads through MiXCR, listing each CDR3 protein once. The sample includes 300,000 to 400,000 distinct CDR3 sequences, about a sixth seen only once; the top ten take 22%. The sequenced sample was peripheral blood mononuclear cells (PBMCs), obtained at new diagnosis, from a patient treated with antithyroid drugs. These receptors came from a female donor with Graves disease. Both conserved end residues are part of each CDR3.

v_call	j_call	cdr3_aa
TRBV29-1	TRBJ2-7	CSVEAKGSSYEQYF
TRBV28	TRBJ2-7	CASSRLRLRGPYEQYF
TRBV28	TRBJ1-2	CASSLGDRPYYGYTF
TRBV9	TRBJ1-2	CASSVVQGNYGYTF
TRBV28	TRBJ2-7	CASSQGGSGYEQYF
TRBV27	TRBJ2-2	CASSPPRTGRAGELFF
TRBV11-2	TRBJ1-5	CASSLELGQGHQPQHF
TRBV5-5	TRBJ1-1	CASRPMPLRGTEAFF
TRBV4-1	TRBJ1-5	CASSQLYHTVSNQPQHF
TRBV6-5	TRBJ2-1	CASSYFSSYNEQFF
TRBV20-1	TRBJ2-7	CSAIPLAGVPHYEQYF
TRBV27	TRBJ2-7	CASSSGTGLWVEQYF
TRBV7-6	TRBJ2-5	CASTEQGQETQYF
TRBV4-1	TRBJ2-7	CASSQGGLAVYEQYF
TRBV29-1	TRBJ2-3	CSVRIGGSTDTQYF
TRBV28	TRBJ2-5	CASSLDGGPETQYF
TRBV7-2	TRBJ2-1	CASSFTNDEQFF
TRBV30	TRBJ1-2	CAWTLSSRYTF
TRBV10-3	TRBJ2-3	CAIGRNPTDTQYF
TRBV3-1	TRBJ1-2	CASSDKGRNYGYTF
TRBV28	TRBJ2-1	CASSRDPTGPYNEQFF
TRBV2	TRBJ1-3	CASSETSGNTIYF
TRBV29-1	TRBJ2-3	CSVEDWDRVADTQYF
TRBV15	TRBJ1-2	CATSRDRLTRANYGYTF
TRBV6-1	TRBJ2-2	CASGLAGKGAGELFF
TRBV10-3	TRBJ1-4	CAISPDRNEKLFF
TRBV11-2	TRBJ1-6	CASSASYSEGGSYNSPLHF
TRBV27	TRBJ1-6	CASSKRDILTPLHF
TRBV28	TRBJ2-7	CASSSLAGAVPYEQYF
TRBV2	TRBJ2-1	CASSELQGQSYNEQFF
TRBV6-1	TRBJ2-7	CASSESGEASYEQYF
TRBV3-1	TRBJ1-5	CASSQARDWRPQHF
TRBV7-2	TRBJ1-2	CASSLSPQGNYGYTF
TRBV7-2	TRBJ1-2	CASSLAAFLGDGYTF